Listed below are T cell receptor beta chains from one sample, sequenced in a study of blood T cell repertoires in COVID-19. The assay was immunoSEQ multiplex PCR, and TCRdb's table has in-frame clones only and misses some. This table holds about 300,000 clones, around 88% found once. Sequenced: peripheral blood. These receptors originate from a woman aged 25 to 39 who had recovered from COVID-19. The CDR3 runs from the conserved cysteine through the conserved F or W. D genes are given only for firm matches. Not every row has a clone size; where given, it reads once, few, many or a size class.

size: NA
V: TRBV28
D: NA
J: TRBJ1-2
CDR3: CASSYGSGGYTF
DNA: TGTGCCAGCAGTTATGGATCGGGAGGCTACACCTTC

size: NA
V: TRBV6-5
D: TRBD1
J: TRBJ2-7
CDR3: CASRRGREQYF
DNA: TGTGCCAGCCGTAGGGGGCGCGAGCAGTACTTC

size: NA
V: TRBV6-4
D: TRBD2
J: TRBJ2-3
CDR3: CASSPTSGNYTDTQYF
DNA: TGTGCCAGCAGCCCGACTAGCGGAAATTACACAGATACGCAGTATTTT

size: NA
V: TRBV7-6
D: TRBD2
J: TRBJ2-3
CDR3: CASSPGLAEEGDTQYF
DNA: TGTGCCAGCAGTCCGGGACTAGCGGAGGAGGGGGATACGCAGTATTTT

size: NA
V: TRBV7-3
D: TRBD1
J: TRBJ1-6
CDR3: CASSLSGQGSPLHF
DNA: TGTGCCAGCAGCCTATCAGGACAGGGCTCACCCCTCCACTTT

size: once
V: TRBV5-6
D: TRBD1
J: TRBJ1-2
CDR3: CASSLGTEYGYTF
DNA: TGTGCCAGCAGCCTCGGGACAGAGTATGGCTACACCTTC

size: NA
V: TRBV3-1/TRBV3-2
D: NA
J: TRBJ1-2
CDR3: CASSQNTYGYTF
DNA: TGTGCCAGCAGCCAAAACACCTATGGCTACACCTTC

size: few
V: TRBV7-3
D: NA
J: TRBJ2-7
CDR3: CASSPEAGPEQYF
DNA: TGTGCCAGCAGCCCGGAGGCGGGACCTGAGCAGTACTTC

size: NA
V: TRBV4-3
D: TRBD1
J: TRBJ1-2
CDR3: CASSQSGGNGYTF
DNA: TGCGCCAGCAGCCAATCAGGGGGCAATGGCTACACCTTC

size: NA
V: TRBV29-1
D: NA
J: TRBJ1-1
CDR3: CSVSTTVNTEAFF
DNA: TGCAGCGTCAGTACAACCGTGAACACTGAAGCTTTCTTT

size: NA
V: TRBV20-1
D: NA
J: TRBJ1-2
CDR3: CSAAGDYGYTF
DNA: TGCAGTGCCGCCGGGGACTATGGCTACACCTTC

size: NA
V: TRBV5-1
D: NA
J: TRBJ2-1
CDR3: CASSLDNIYNEQFF
DNA: TGCGCCAGCAGCTTGGACAATATTTACAATGAGCAGTTCTTC

size: NA
V: TRBV5-1
D: NA
J: TRBJ1-1
CDR3: CASSWNGGATEAFF
DNA: TGCGCCAGCAGCTGGAATGGGGGCGCCACTGAAGCTTTCTTT

size: NA
V: TRBV4-1
D: TRBD1
J: TRBJ2-5
CDR3: CASSQPIGTGRVREETQYF
DNA: TGCGCCAGCAGCCAACCTATTGGGACAGGGAGGGTTCGTGAAGAGACCCAGTACTTC

size: NA
V: TRBV19
D: TRBD2
J: TRBJ2-7
CDR3: CASSMQRGYEQYF
DNA: TGTGCCAGTAGTATGCAGCGGGGATACGAGCAGTACTTC

size: NA
V: TRBV7-2
D: TRBD1
J: TRBJ1-2
CDR3: CASSPTGGVSGYTF
DNA: TGTGCCAGCAGCCCCACAGGGGGCGTCTCTGGCTACACCTTC

size: few
V: TRBV3-1/TRBV3-2
D: TRBD1
J: TRBJ1-6
CDR3: CASSQGQGNNSPLHF
DNA: TGTGCCAGCAGCCAAGGACAGGGGAATAATTCACCCCTCCACTTT

size: NA
V: TRBV7-3
D: NA
J: TRBJ2-2
CDR3: CASSLNRAAGELFF
DNA: TGTGCCAGCAGCTTAAACAGGGCAGCCGGGGAGCTGTTTTTT

size: NA
V: TRBV7-2
D: NA
J: TRBJ2-3
CDR3: CASGRLVPDTQYF
DNA: TGTGCCAGCGGTCGACTAGTTCCAGATACGCAGTATTTT

size: NA
V: TRBV5-4
D: TRBD1
J: TRBJ2-5
CDR3: CASSPGQDETQYF
DNA: TGTGCCAGCAGCCCCGGACAGGACGAGACCCAGTACTTC

size: NA
V: TRBV7-8
D: TRBD1
J: TRBJ2-7
CDR3: CASSPVGTGTEQYF
DNA: TGTGCCAGCAGCCCGGTGGGGACAGGGACCGAGCAGTACTTC

size: NA
V: TRBV11-2
D: NA
J: TRBJ2-2
CDR3: CASSARDVFGELFF
DNA: TGTGCCAGCAGCGCTAGAGATGTGTTCGGGGAGCTGTTTTTT